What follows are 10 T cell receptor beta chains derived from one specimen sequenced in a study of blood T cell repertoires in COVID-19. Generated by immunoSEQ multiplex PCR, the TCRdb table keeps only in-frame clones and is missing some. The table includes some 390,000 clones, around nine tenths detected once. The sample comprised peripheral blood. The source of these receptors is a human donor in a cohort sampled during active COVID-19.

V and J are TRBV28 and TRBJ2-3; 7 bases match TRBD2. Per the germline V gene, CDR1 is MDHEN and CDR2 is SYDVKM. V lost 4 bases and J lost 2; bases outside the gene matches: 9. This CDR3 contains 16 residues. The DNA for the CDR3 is TGTGCCAGCAGTTCCAGGCGGGAGCGGCCCACAGATACGCAGTATTTT. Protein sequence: CASSSRRERPTDTQYF.

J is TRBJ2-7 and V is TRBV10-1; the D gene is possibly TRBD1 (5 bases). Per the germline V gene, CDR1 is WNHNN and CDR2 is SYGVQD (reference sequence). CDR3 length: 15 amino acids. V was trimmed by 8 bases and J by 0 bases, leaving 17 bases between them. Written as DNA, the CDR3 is TGCGCCAGCCCGATCAGGGCAGATCTCTCCTACGAGCAGTACTTC. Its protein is CASPIRADLSYEQYF.

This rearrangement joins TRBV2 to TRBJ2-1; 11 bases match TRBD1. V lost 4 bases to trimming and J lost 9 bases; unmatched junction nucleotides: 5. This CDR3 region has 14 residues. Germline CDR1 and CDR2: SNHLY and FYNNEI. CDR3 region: CASSVGTGGSEQFF. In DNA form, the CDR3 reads TGTGCCAGCAGTGTGGGGACAGGGGGAAGTGAGCAGTTCTTC.

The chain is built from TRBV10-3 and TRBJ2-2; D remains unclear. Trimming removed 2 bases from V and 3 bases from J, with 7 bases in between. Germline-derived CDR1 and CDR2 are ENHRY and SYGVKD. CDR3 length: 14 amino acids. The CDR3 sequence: CAISEVAYTGELFF. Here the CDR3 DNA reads TGTGCCATCAGTGAGGTGGCCTACACCGGGGAGCTGTTTTTT.

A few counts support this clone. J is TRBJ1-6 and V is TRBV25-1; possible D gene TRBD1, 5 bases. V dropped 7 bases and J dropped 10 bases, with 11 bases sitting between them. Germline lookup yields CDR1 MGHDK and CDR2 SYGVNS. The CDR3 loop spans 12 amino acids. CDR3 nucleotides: TGTGCCAGCAAACGGGGGGACTCACCCCTCCACTTT. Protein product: CASKRGDSPLHF.

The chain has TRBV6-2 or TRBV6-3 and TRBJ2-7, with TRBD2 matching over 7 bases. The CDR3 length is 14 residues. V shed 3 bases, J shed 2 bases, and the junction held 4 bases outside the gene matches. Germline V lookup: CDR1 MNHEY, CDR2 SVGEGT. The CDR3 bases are TGTGCCAGCAGTTATGTCAGCGGGGCCTACGAGCAGTACTTC. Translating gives CASSYVSGAYEQYF.

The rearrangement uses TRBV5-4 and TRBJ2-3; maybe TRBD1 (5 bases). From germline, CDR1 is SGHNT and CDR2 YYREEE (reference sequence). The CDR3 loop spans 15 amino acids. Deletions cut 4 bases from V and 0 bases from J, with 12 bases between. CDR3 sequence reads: CASSPGQVSTDTQYF. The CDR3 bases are TGTGCCAGCAGCCCAGGGCAGGTCAGCACAGATACGCAGTATTTT.

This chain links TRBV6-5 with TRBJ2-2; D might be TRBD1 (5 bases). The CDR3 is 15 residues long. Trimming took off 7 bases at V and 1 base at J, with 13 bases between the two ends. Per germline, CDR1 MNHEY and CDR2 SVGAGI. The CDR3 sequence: CASKVRQGNTGELFF. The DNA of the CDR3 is TGTGCCAGCAAAGTGAGGCAGGGGAACACCGGGGAGCTGTTTTTT.

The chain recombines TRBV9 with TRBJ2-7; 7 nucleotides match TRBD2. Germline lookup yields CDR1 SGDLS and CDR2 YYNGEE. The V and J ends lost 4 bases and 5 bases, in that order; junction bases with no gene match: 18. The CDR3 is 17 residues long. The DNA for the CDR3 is TGTGCCAGCAGCCTCTCCCCTTCCCCGGGACTATCCCACGAGCAGTACTTC. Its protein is CASSLSPSPGLSHEQYF.

This chain's CDR3 is CASSVMLWDREADTQYF. The DNA of the CDR3 is TGTGCCAGCAGCGTAATGCTCTGGGACAGGGAGGCAGATACGCAGTATTTT. V and J are TRBV11-2 and TRBJ2-3; TRBD1 agrees at 9 bases. The V gene end was trimmed by 5 bases and the J gene end by 4 bases; junction bases not matched to a gene: 13. Looked up from germline, CDR1 is SGHAT and CDR2 is FQNNGV. This CDR3 contains 17 residues. Using reference TRBV11-2 and TRBJ2-3 for the parts outside the CDR3, the full variable domain is EAGVAQSPRYKIIEKRQSVAFWCNPISGHATLYWYQQILGQGPKLLIQFQNNGVVDDSQLPKDRFSAERLKGVDSTLKIQPAKLEDSAVYLCASSVMLWDREADTQYFGPGTRLTVL.